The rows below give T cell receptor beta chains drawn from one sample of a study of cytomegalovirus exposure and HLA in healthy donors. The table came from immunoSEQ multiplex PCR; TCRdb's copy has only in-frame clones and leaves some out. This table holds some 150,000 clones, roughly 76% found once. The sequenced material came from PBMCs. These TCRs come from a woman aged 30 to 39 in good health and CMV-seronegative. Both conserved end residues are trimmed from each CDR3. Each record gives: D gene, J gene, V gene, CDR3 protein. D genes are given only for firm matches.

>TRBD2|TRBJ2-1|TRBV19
ASRGGLAGKEGNEQF
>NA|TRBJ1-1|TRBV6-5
ATSITSGTEAF
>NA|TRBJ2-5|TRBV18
ASSPSPEQETQY
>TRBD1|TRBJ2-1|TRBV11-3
ASSRSTGGGEQF
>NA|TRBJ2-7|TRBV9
ASSAQEQAYEQY
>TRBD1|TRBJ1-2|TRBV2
ASSGDRGPKGYGYT
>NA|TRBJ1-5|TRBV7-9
ASSFGNQPQH
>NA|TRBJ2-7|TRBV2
ASMSVSYEQY
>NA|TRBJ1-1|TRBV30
AWSVRGETLNTEAF
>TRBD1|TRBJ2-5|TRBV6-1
ASSEDRDNGETQY
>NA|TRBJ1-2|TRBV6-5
ASSYPGRWLCYT
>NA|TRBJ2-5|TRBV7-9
ASSFGLHGTQY
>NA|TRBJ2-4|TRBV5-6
ASSLVGRSKNIQY
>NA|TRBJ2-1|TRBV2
ASKVGSSYNEQF
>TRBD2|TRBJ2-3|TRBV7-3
ASSPSSGGAQY
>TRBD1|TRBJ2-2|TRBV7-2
ASSPGTGSGELF
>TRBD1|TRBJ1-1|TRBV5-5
ASSSRRQGAMWGIAEAF
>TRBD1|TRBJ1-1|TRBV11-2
ASSSGTGWNTEAF
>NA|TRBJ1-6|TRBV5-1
ASRLGGGAFNSPLH
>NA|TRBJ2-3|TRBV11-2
ASSLMESTDTQY
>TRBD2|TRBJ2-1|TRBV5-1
ASSLGLAVSYNEQF
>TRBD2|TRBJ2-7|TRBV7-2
ASSRDYPNGEQY